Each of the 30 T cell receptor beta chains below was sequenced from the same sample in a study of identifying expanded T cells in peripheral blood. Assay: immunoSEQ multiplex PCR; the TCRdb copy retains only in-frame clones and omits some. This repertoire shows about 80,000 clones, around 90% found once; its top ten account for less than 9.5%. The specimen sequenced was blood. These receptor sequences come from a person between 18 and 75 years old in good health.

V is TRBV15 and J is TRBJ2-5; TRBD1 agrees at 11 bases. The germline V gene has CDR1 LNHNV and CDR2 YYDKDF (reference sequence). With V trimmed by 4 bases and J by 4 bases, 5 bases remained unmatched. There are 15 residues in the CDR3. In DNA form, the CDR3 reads TGTGCCACCAGCATTGGGGGACAGGGGGGAGAGACCCAGTACTTC. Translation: CATSIGGQGGETQYF.

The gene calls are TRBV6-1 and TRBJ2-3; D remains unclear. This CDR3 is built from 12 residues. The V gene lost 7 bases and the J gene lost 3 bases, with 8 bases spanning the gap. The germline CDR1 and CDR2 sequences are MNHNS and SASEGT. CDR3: CASTWGTDTQYF. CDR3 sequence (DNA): TGTGCCAGCACCTGGGGAACAGATACGCAGTATTTT.

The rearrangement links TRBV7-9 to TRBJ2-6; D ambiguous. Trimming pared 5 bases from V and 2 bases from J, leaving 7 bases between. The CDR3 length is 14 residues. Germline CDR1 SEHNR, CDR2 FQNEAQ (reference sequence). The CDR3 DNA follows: TGTGCCAGCAGCCGAGACACTGGGGCCAACGTCCTGACTTTC. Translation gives CASSRDTGANVLTF.

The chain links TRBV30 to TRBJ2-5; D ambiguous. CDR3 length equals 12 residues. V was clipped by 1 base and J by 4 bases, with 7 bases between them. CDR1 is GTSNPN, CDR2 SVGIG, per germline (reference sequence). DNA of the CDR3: TGTGCCTGGAGTGCAGGTGGAGAGACCCAGTACTTC. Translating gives CAWSAGGETQYF.

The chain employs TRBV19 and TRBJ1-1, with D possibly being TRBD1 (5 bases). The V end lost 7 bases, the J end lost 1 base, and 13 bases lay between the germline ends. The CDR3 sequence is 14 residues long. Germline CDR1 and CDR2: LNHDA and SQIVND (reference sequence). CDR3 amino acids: CASNLRGTNTEAFF. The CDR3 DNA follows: TGTGCCAGTAACCTGCGAGGGACGAACACTGAAGCTTTCTTT.

CDR3 loop: CASNQQGNYGYTF. CDR3 DNA: TGTGCCAGTAATCAACAGGGGAATTATGGCTACACCTTC. V and J are TRBV19 and TRBJ1-2, with 7 bases that match TRBD1. Trimming at V came to 7 bases and at J to 5 bases, leaving 7 bases not matched to a gene. The germline gives CDR1 LNHDA, CDR2 SQIVND (reference sequence). The CDR3 covers 13 residues.

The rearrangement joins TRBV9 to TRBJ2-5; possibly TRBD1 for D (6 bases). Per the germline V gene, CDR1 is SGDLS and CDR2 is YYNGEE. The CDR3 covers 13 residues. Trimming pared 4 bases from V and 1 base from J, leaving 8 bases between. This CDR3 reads CASSQGGQETQYF. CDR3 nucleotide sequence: TGTGCCAGCAGCCAAGGGGGCCAAGAGACCCAGTACTTC.

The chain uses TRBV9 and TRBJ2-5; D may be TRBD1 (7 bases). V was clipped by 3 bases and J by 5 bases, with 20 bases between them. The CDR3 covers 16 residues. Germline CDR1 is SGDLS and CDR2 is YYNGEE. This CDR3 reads CASSAPDRVGGETQYF. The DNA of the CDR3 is TGTGCCAGCAGCGCTCCAGACAGGGTAGGGGGGGAGACCCAGTACTTC.

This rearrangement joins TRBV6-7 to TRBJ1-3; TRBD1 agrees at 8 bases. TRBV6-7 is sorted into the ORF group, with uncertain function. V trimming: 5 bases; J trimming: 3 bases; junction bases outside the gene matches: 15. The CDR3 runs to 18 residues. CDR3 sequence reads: CASSNGTGPQGSGNTIYF. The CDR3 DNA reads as TGTGCCAGCAGTAACGGGACAGGTCCCCAAGGTAGTGGAAACACCATATATTTT.

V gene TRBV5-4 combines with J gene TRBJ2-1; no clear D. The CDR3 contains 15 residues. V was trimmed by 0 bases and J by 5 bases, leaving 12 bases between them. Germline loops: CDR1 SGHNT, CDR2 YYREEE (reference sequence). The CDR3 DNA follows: TGTGCCAGCAGCTTGGGGCGTACTACCGACAATGAGCAGTTCTTC. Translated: CASSLGRTTDNEQFF.

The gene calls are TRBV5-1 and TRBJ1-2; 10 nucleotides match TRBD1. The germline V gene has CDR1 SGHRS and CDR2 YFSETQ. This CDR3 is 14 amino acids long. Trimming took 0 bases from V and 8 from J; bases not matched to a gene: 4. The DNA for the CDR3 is TGCGCCAGCAGCTTGGTATGGGACAGGGGCGGCTACACCTTC. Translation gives CASSLVWDRGGYTF.

The CDR3 DNA sequence: TGTGCCAGCTCACCACCACCAGGTTCCTCTGGGGCCAACGTCCTGACTTTC. It yields the protein CASSPPPGSSGANVLTF. The chain has TRBV18 and TRBJ2-6; unclear D gene. The CDR3 sequence is 17 residues long. Germline V gene sequence: CDR1 KGHSH, CDR2 LQKENI. V lost 0 bases and J 0 bases, leaving 9 bases between the germline ends.

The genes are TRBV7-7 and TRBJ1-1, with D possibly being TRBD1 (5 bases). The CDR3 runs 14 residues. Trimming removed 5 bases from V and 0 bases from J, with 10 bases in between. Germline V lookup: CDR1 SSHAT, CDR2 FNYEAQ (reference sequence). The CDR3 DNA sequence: TGTGCCAGCAGCCCGACAGACCTGAACACTGAAGCTTTCTTT. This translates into CASSPTDLNTEAFF.

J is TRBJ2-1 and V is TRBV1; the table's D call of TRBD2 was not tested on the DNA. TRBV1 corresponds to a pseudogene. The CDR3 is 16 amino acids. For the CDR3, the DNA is TGCACCAGCACCAATTGTTGGGGGGGATTTATCAATGAGCAGTTCTTC. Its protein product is CTSTNCWGGFINEQFF.

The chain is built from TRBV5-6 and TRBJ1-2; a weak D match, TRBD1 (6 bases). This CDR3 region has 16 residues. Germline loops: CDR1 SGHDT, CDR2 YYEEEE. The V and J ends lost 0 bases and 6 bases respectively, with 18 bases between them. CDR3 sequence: CASSLVGAARINGYTF. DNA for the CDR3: TGTGCCAGCAGCTTGGTGGGGGCAGCCCGCATCAATGGCTACACCTTC.

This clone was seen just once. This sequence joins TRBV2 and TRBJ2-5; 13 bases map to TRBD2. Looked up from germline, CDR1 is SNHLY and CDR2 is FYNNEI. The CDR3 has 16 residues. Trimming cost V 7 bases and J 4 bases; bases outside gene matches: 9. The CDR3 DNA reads TGTGCCAGCATCGGACTAGCGGGAGTAGCTATAGAGACCCAGTACTTC. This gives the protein CASIGLAGVAIETQYF.

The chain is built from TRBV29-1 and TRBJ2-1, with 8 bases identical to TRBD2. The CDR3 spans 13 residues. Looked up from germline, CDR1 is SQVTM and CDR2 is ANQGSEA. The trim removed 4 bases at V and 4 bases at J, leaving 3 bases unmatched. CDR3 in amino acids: CSVGSGGYNEQFF. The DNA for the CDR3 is TGCAGCGTTGGCAGCGGGGGTTACAATGAGCAGTTCTTC.

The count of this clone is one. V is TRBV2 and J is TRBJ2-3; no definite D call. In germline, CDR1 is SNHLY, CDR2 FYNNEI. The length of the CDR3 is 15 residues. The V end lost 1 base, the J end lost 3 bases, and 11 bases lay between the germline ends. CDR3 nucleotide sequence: TGTGCCAGCAGTGAAGTCCCGATCGGGACAGATACGCAGTATTTT. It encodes CASSEVPIGTDTQYF.

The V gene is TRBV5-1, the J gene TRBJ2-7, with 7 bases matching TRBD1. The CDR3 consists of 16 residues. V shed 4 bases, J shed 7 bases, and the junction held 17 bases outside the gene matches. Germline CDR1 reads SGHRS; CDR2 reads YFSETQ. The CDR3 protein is CASSPQTGTASSEQYF. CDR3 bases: TGCGCCAGCAGCCCCCAGACAGGGACCGCATCATCGGAGCAGTACTTC.

The CDR3 coding sequence is TGTGCCAGTAGTATTGTTCCCCAGCCGAACACTGAAGCTTTCTTT. Encoded protein: CASSIVPQPNTEAFF. The V and J genes are TRBV19 and TRBJ1-1; D call uncertain. The V gene lost 3 bases and the J gene lost 1 base, with 12 bases spanning the gap. The CDR3 totals 15 residues. Germline values: CDR1 LNHDA, CDR2 SQIVND (reference sequence).

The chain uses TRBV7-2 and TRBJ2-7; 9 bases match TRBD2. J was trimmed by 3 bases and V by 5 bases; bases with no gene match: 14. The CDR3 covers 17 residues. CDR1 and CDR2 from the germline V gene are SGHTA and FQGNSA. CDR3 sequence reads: CASSPPGRLAGSYEQYF. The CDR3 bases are TGTGCCAGCAGCCCCCCTGGGCGGCTAGCGGGAAGCTACGAGCAGTACTTC.

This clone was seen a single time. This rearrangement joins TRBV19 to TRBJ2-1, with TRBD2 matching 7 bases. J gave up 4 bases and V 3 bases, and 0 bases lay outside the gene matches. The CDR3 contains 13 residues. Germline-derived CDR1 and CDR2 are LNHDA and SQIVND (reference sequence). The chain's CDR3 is CASSMGGYNEQFF. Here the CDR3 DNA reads TGTGCCAGTAGTATGGGGGGGTACAATGAGCAGTTCTTC.

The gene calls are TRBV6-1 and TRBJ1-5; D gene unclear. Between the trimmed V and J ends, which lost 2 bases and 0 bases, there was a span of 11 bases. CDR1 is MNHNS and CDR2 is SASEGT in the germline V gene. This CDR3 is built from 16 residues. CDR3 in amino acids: CASSEYGQISNQPQHF. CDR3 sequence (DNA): TGTGCCAGCAGTGAATATGGGCAGATTAGCAATCAGCCCCAGCATTTT.

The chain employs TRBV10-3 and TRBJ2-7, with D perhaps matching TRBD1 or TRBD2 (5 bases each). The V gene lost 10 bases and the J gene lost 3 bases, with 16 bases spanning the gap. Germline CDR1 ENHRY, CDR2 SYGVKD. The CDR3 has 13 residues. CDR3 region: CATLSGQDYEQYF. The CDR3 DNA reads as TGTGCCACCCTGTCGGGGCAGGACTACGAGCAGTACTTC.

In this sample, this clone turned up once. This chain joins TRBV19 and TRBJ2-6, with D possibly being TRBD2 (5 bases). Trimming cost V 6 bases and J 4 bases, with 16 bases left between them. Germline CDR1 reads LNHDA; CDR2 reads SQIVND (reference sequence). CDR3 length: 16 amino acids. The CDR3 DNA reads TGTGCCAGTAGCCTAGCCGGGGAGAGCGGGGCCAACGTCCTGACTTTC. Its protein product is CASSLAGESGANVLTF. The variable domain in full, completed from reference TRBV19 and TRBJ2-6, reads DGGITQSPKYLFRKEGQNVTLSCEQNLNHDAMYWYRQDPGQGLRLIYYSQIVNDFQKGDIAEGYSVSREKKESFPLTVTSAQKNPTAFYLCASSLAGESGANVLTFGAGSRLTVL.

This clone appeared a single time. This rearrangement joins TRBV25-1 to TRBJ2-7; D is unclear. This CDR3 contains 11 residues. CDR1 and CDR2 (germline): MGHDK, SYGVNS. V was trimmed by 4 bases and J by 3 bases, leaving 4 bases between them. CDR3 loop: CASSGLYEQYF. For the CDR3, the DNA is TGTGCCAGCAGTGGGCTCTACGAGCAGTACTTC.

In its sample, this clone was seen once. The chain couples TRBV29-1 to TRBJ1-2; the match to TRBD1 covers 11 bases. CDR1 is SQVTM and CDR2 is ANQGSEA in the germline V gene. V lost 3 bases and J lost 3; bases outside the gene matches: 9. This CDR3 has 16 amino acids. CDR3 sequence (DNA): TGCAGCGTTGACGAGAAAGCGGGACAGGGGGACTATGGCTACACCTTC. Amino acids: CSVDEKAGQGDYGYTF.

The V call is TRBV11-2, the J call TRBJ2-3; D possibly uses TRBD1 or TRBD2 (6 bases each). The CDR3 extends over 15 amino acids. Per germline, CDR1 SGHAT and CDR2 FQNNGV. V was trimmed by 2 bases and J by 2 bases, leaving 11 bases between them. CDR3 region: CASSLRGGNTDTQYF. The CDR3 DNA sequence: TGTGCCAGCAGCTTAAGAGGGGGGAACACAGATACGCAGTATTTT.

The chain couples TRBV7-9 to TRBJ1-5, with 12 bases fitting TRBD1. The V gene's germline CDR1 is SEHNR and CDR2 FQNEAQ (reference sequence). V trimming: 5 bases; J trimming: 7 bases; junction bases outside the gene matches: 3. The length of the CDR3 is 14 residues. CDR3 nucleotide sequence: TGTGCCAGCAGCCGGGACAGGGGGCTGCAGCCCCAGCATTTT. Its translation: CASSRDRGLQPQHF.

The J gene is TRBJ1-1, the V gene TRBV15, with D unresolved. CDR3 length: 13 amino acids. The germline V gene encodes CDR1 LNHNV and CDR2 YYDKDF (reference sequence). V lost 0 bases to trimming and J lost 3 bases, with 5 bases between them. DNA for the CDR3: TGTGCCACCAGCAGAGATGGATACACTGAAGCTTTCTTT. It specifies CATSRDGYTEAFF.